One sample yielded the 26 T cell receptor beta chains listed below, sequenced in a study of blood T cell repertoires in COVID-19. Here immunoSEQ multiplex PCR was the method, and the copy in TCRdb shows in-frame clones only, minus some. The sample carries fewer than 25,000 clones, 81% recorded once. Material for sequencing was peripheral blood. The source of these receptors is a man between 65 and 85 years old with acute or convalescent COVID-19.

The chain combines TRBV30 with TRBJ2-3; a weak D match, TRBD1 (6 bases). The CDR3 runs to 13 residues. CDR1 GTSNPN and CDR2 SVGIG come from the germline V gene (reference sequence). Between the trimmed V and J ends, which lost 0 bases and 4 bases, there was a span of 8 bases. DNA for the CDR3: TGTGCCTGGAGTGTCAGGGGTCCAGATACGCAGTATTTT. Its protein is CAWSVRGPDTQYF.

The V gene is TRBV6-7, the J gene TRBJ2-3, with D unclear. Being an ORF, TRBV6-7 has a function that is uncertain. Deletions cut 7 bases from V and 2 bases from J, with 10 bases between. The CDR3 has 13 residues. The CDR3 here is CASMKRVTDTQYF. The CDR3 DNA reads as TGTGCCAGCATGAAACGGGTCACAGATACGCAGTATTTT.

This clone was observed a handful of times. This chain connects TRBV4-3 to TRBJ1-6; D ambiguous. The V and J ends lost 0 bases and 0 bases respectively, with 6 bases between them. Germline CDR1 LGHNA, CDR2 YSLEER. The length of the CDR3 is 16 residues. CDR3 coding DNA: TGCGCCAGCAGCCAAGACTTTAGCTCCTATAATTCACCCCTCCACTTT. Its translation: CASSQDFSSYNSPLHF.

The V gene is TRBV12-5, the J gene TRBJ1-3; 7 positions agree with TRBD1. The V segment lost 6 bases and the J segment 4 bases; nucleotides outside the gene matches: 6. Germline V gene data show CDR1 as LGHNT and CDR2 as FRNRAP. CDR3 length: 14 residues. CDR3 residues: CASGRQGTGNTIYF. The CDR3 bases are TGTGCTAGTGGCCGACAGGGCACCGGAAACACCATATATTTT.

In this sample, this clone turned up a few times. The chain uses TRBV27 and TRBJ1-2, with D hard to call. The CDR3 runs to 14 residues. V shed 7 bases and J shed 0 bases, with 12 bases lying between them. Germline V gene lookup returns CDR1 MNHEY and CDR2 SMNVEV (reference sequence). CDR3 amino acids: CASKLSFSNYGYTF. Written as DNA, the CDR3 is TGTGCCAGCAAGCTATCATTTTCTAACTATGGCTACACCTTC.

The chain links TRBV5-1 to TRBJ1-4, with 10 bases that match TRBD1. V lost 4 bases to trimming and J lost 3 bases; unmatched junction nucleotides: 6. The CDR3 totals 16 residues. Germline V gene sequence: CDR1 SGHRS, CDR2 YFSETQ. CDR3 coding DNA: TGCGCCAGCAGCCCGGGGACAGGGGTAGCTAATGAAAAACTGTTTTTT. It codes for CASSPGTGVANEKLFF.

The CDR3 DNA reads as TGTGCCAGTAGTATTATGGGGAAGGGAGGCAATCAGCCCCAGCATTTT. Its translation: CASSIMGKGGNQPQHF. The rearrangement links TRBV19 to TRBJ1-5; no definite D call. Germline lookup yields CDR1 LNHDA and CDR2 SQIVND (reference sequence). The CDR3 runs 16 residues. The V gene lost 3 bases and the J gene lost 2 bases, with 14 bases spanning the gap.

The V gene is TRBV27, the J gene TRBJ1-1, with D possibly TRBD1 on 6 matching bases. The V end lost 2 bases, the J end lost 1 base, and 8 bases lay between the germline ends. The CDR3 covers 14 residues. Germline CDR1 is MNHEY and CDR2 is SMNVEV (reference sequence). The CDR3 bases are TGTGCCAGCAGTTTAGGGGGCAAGAACACTGAAGCTTTCTTT. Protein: CASSLGGKNTEAFF.

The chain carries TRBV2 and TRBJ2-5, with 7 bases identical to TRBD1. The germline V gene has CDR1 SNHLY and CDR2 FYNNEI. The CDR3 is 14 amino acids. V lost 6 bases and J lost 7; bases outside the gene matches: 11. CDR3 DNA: TGTGCCAGCAGAGGGGGCAGTTTAATCCGGACCCAGTACTTC. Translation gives CASRGGSLIRTQYF.

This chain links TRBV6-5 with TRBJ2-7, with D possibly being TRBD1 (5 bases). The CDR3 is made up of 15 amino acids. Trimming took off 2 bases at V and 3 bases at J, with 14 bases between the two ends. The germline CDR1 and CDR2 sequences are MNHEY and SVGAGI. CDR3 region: CASSYRQGLSYEQYF. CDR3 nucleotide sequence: TGTGCCAGCAGTTACAGGCAGGGTTTGAGCTACGAGCAGTACTTC.

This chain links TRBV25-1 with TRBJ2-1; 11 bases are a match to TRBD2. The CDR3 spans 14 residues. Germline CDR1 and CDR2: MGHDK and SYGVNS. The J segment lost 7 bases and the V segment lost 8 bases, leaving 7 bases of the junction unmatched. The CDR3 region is CASVPSGRTNEQFF. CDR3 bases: TGTGCCAGCGTACCTAGCGGGAGGACGAATGAGCAGTTCTTC.

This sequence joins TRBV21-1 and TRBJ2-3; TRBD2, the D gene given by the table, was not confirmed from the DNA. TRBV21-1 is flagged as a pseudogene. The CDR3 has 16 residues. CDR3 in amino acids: CASSKGAGRVPDTQYF. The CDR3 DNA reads TGTGCCAGCAGCAAAGGGGCGGGGCGGGTTCCAGATACGCAGTATTTT.

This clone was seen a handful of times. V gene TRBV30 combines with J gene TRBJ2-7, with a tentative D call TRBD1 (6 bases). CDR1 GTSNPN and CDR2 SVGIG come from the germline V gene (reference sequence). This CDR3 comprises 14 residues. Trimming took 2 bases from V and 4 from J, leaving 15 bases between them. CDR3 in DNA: TGTGCCTGGAGTAACAGGGAACCCATTTACGAGCAGTACTTC. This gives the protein CAWSNREPIYEQYF.

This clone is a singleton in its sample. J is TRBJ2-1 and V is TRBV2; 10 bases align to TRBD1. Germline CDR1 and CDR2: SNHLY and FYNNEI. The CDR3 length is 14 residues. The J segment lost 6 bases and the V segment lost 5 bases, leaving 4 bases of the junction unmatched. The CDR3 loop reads CASSLWTGGNEQFF. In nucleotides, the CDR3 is TGTGCCAGCAGTCTATGGACAGGGGGCAATGAGCAGTTCTTC.

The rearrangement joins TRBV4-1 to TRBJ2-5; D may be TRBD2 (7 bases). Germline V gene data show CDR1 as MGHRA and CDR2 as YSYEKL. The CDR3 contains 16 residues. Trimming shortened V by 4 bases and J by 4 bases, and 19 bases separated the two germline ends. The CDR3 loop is CASSRLTGSSGETQYF. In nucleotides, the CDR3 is TGCGCCAGCAGCCGCCTAACAGGGTCTAGCGGAGAGACCCAGTACTTC.

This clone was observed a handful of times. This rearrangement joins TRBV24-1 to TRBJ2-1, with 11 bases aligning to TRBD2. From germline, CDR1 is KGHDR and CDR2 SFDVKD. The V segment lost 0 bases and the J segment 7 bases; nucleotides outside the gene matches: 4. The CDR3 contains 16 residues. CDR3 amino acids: CATSDLVIAGGNEQFF. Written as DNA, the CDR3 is TGTGCCACCAGTGATTTGGTCATAGCGGGAGGGAATGAGCAGTTCTTC.

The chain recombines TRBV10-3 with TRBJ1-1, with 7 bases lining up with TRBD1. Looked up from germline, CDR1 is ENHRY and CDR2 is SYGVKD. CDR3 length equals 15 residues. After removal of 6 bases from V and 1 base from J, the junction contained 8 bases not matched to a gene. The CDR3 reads CAIRATQGTNTEAFF. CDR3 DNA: TGTGCCATCAGAGCTACACAGGGGACGAACACTGAAGCTTTCTTT.

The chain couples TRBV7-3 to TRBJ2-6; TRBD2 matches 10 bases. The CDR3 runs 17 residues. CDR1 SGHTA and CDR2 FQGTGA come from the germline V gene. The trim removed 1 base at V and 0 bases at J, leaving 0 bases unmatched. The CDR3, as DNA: TGTGCCAGCAGCTTAATAGCGGGGGGCTCTGGGGCCAACGTCCTGACTTTC. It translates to CASSLIAGGSGANVLTF.

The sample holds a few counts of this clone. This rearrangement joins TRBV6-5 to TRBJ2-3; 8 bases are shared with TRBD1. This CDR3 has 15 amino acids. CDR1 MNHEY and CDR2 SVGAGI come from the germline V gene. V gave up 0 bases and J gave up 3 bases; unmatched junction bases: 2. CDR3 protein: CASSYSGQVTDTQYF. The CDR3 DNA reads TGTGCCAGCAGTTACTCGGGACAGGTGACAGATACGCAGTATTTT.

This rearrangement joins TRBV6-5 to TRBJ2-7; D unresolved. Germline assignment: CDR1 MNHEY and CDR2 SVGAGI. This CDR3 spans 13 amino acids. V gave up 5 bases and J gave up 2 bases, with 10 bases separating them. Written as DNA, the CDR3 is TGTGCCAGCAGTAAGCCGGTCACCTACGAGCAGTACTTC. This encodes CASSKPVTYEQYF.

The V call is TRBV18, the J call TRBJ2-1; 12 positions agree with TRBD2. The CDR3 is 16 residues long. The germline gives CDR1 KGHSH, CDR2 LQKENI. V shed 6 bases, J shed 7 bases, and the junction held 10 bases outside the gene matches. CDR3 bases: TGTGCCAGCTCCCCGGGACTAGCGGGTTTTAGGAATGAGCAGTTCTTC. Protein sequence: CASSPGLAGFRNEQFF.

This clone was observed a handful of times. DNA for the CDR3: TGTGCCAGCAGCCAATCGACAGGGCGATTTATCGAGCAGTACTTC. Its translation: CASSQSTGRFIEQYF. The gene calls are TRBV3-1 (or the pseudogene TRBV3-2) and TRBJ2-7, with TRBD1 matching over 7 bases. V shed 2 bases and J 6 bases; nucleotides not matched to a gene: 10. Per the germline V gene, CDR1 is LGHDT and CDR2 is YNNKEL (reference sequence). The CDR3 has 15 residues.

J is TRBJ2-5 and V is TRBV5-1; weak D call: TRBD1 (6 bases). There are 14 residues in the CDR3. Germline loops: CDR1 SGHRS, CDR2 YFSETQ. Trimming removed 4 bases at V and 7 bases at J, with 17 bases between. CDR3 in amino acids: CASSPGHRGGTQYF. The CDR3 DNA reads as TGCGCCAGCAGCCCGGGACACCGAGGCGGGACCCAGTACTTC. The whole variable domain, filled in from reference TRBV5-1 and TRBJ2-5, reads KAGVTQTPRYLIKTRGQQVTLSCSPISGHRSVSWYQQTPGQGLQFLFEYFSETQRNKGNFPGRFSGRQFSNSRSEMNVSTLELGDSALYLCASSPGHRGGTQYFGPGTRLLVL.

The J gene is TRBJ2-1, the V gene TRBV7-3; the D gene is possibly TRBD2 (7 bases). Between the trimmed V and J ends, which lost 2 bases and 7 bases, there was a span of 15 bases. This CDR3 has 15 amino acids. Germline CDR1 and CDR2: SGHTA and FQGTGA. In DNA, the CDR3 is TGTGCCAGCAGCTTACTCGGGGGGCCTAGGAATGAGCAGTTCTTC. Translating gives CASSLLGGPRNEQFF.

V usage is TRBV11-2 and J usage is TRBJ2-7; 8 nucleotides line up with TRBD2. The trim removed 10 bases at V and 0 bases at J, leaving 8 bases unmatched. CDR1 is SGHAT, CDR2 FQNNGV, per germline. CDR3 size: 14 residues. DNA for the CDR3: TGTGCCATCCGGGGACTAGGTGGCTCCTACGAGCAGTACTTC. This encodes CAIRGLGGSYEQYF.

For the CDR3, the DNA is TGTGCCAGCAGCTTCGCCCAGGGACTAGAAGCTTTCTTT. It is translated as CASSFAQGLEAFF. The genes are TRBV11-2 and TRBJ1-1; weak D call: TRBD1 (5 bases). Trimming shortened V by 3 bases and J by 8 bases, and 13 bases separated the two germline ends. The CDR3 runs 13 residues. Germline CDR1 SGHAT, CDR2 FQNNGV.